These T cell receptor beta chains were read from a single sample in a study of blood T cell repertoires in COVID-19. Sequencing used immunoSEQ multiplex PCR; TCRdb keeps in-frame clones, though not all of them. The table includes over 75,000 clones, around 83% detected once. The sequenced material came from peripheral blood. The receptors were sampled from a woman aged 45-59 years with acute or convalescent COVID-19. CDR3s include the opening cysteine and the closing phenylalanine or tryptophan. D genes are given only for firm matches. Clone sizes are given selectively: once, few, many, or a class where the clone is expanded.

D gene,V gene,clone size,J gene,CDR3 protein,CDR3 DNA
TRBD1,TRBV14,-,TRBJ2-3,CASSQRTGGTDTQYF,TGTGCCAGCAGCCAGCGGACAGGGGGCACAGATACGCAGTATTTT
-,TRBV27,-,TRBJ1-2,CASSFSTGGYGYTF,TGTGCCAGCAGTTTCAGTACGGGGGGCTATGGCTACACCTTC
-,TRBV3-1/TRBV3-2,-,TRBJ1-5,CASSLRGQPQHF,TGTGCCAGCAGCCTCCGCGGTCAGCCCCAGCATTTT
TRBD2,TRBV6-5,few,TRBJ2-7,CASRKMTSGYEQYF,TGTGCCAGCAGAAAAATGACTAGCGGCTACGAGCAGTACTTC
-,TRBV12-2,-,TRBJ2-1,CASRFKRTSGEGSYNEQFF,TGTGCAAGTCGCTTTAAGAGGACTAGCGGGGAAGGCTCCTACAATGAGCAGTTCTTC
TRBD1,TRBV12-5,-,TRBJ2-2,CASGPGGKDTGELFF,TGTGCTAGTGGCCCAGGGGGCAAGGACACCGGGGAGCTGTTTTTT
TRBD2,TRBV28,-,TRBJ2-7,CASSPGLADLEQYF,TGTGCCAGCAGCCCGGGACTAGCGGACCTCGAGCAGTACTTC
-,TRBV11-2,-,TRBJ1-2,CASSSGQNGYTF,TGTGCCAGCAGCTCTGGACAGAATGGCTACACCTTC
-,TRBV9,-,TRBJ2-7,CASSPLGRASYEQYF,TGTGCCAGCAGCCCTTTGGGCAGGGCCTCCTACGAGCAGTACTTC
-,TRBV2,few,TRBJ2-3,CASTHLRGGADTQYF,TGTGCCAGCACCCACCTGAGGGGGGGCGCAGATACGCAGTATTTT
TRBD2,TRBV7-9,-,TRBJ2-2,CASSRREGQGTGELFF,TGTGCCAGCAGCAGGCGGGAGGGCCAGGGCACCGGGGAGCTGTTTTTT
TRBD2,TRBV30,few,TRBJ2-5,CAWSLPSGGETQYF,TGTGCCTGGAGTTTACCTAGCGGGGGAGAGACCCAGTACTTC
TRBD1,TRBV2,-,TRBJ2-2,CASRDRGTGELFF,TGTGCCAGCAGGGACAGGGGCACCGGGGAGCTGTTTTTT
-,TRBV4-3,-,TRBJ2-6,CASSQGRVVGANVLTF,TGCGCCAGCAGCCAAGGCAGGGTGGTGGGGGCCAACGTCCTGACTTTC
-,TRBV7-9,-,TRBJ1-1,CASSLGGGTEAFF,TGTGCCAGCAGCCTTGGAGGAGGCACTGAAGCTTTCTTT
-,TRBV7-3,few,TRBJ2-1,CASSLGGSREQFF,TGTGCCAGCAGCTTAGGTGGTAGCCGTGAGCAGTTCTTC
TRBD1,TRBV30,-,TRBJ2-1,CAWSVIGGDRAYNEQFF,TGTGCCTGGAGTGTAATAGGAGGGGACAGGGCCTACAATGAGCAGTTCTTC
-,TRBV4-3,-,TRBJ2-2,CASSQDSGHGELFF,TGCGCCAGCAGCCAAGATTCGGGACACGGGGAGCTGTTTTTT
-,TRBV27,once,TRBJ2-7,CASSALGLQQYF,TGTGCCAGCAGTGCCCTAGGACTTCAGCAGTACTTC
-,TRBV28,-,TRBJ1-1,CASSFQGVNTEAFF,TGTGCCAGCAGTTTTCAAGGGGTGAACACTGAAGCTTTCTTT
TRBD1,TRBV5-8,few,TRBJ1-5,CASSLGQGSQPQHF,TGTGCCAGCAGCTTGGGACAGGGAAGTCAGCCCCAGCATTTT
-,TRBV7-6,-,TRBJ1-1,CASSPSGRGSAAFF,TGTGCCAGCAGCCCTTCGGGGAGGGGGAGTGCGGCTTTCTTT
-,TRBV19,-,TRBJ1-2,CASRTKLNQNYGYTF,TGTGCCAGTCGGACTAAACTAAACCAGAACTATGGCTACACCTTC
-,TRBV7-2,-,TRBJ1-5,CASSDRQANQPQHF,TGTGCCAGCTCCGATCGACAGGCAAATCAGCCCCAGCATTTT
TRBD1,TRBV28,-,TRBJ2-2,CASRKPGQGDTGELFF,TGTGCCAGCAGGAAGCCGGGACAGGGTGACACCGGGGAGCTGTTTTTT
-,TRBV5-4,-,TRBJ1-2,CASSLALGGNGYTF,TGTGCCAGCAGCTTGGCCCTAGGGGGAAATGGCTACACCTTC